This TCR beta chain came from a study of T-cell memory formation after mild COVID-19. Findings and caveats of the study: The pre-infection memory compartment contained some responding clones, suggesting cross-reactive memory joined.

This clonotype came up many times. Its matching antigen is unknown. In TCRdb, the 5' RACE reads were re-called with MiXCR into one record per CDR3 protein. The repertoire holds about 180,000 distinct CDR3 sequences, with about a fifth as singletons. Specimen: PBMCs or a T cell subset sorted from them (not recorded which). The sequence was obtained from a man younger than 30 who had mild COVID-19 (a few samples of this study predate the infection). Cell type and time point are not known.

The CDR3 coding sequence is TGTGCCAGCAGACCCGGGGGGGCCCCAGATACGCAGTATTTT. Encoded protein: CASRPGGAPDTQYF. V and J are TRBV12-3 or TRBV12-4 and TRBJ2-3; 8 bases map to TRBD2. J gave up 4 bases and V 6 bases, and 6 bases lay outside the gene matches. CDR3 length: 14 amino acids.